This T cell receptor (beta chain) originates from a study of beta chain features in type 1 diabetes. Study summary: The patient and healthy donor groups were comparable for age, gender and cell yields.

All of the isolated RNA was reverse transcribed, so expressed TCRB transcripts were sequenced. The protocol was immunoSEQ multiplex PCR, while the TCRdb copy is restricted to in-frame clones and leaves out a portion. Of about 660,000 clones in the sample, about 14% were seen once. Study findings and constraints: Type 1 diabetes patients had moderately but significantly shorter TCRB CDR3s in all four CD4+ subsets. Patients with type 1 diabetes showed fewer VDJ junction insertions and more deletions. Resolution of whether HLA type affects TCRB rearrangement was not achieved here.

V lost 4 bases and J 2 bases, leaving 4 bases between the germline ends. Germline lookup yields CDR1 SGHTA and CDR2 FQGNSA. CDR3 length equals 12 residues. Turning to this clone: What it binds is not known. Other DNA sequences of this sample code for an identical CDR3.

V and J are TRBV7-2 and TRBJ2-3, with D unclear. The sequence came from a man in his late teens or twenties with type 1 diabetes. Sample: naive CD4+ T cells from blood. The CDR3 nucleotides read TGTGCCAGCAGCTCGTACACAGATACGCAGTATTTT. This translates into CASSSYTDTQYF.